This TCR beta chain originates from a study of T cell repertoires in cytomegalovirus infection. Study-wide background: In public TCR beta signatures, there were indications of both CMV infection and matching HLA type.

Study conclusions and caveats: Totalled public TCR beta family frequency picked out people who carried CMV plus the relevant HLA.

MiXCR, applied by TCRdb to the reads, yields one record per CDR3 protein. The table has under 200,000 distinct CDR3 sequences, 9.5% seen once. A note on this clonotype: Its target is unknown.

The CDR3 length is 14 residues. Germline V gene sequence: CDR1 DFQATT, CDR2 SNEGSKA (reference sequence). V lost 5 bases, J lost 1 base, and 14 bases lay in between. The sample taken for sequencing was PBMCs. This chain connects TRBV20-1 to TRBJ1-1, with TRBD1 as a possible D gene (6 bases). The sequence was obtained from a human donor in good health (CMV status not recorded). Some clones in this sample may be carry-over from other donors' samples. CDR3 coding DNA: TGCAGTGCTGTCAAGGGACATTCGAACACTGAAGCTTTCTTT. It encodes CSAVKGHSNTEAFF.